These T cell receptor beta chains were read from a single sample in a study of regulatory T cells in long-lasting Graves disease. TCRdb re-called the multiplex PCR reads through MiXCR, storing one row per CDR3 protein. The sample comprises about 420,000 distinct CDR3 sequences, about 16% of which are singletons, and 20% to 25% rests with the top ten. The sample also formed part of further work on T cells in Graves' hyperthyroidism and ophthalmopathy.

The sample consisted of peripheral blood mononuclear cells (PBMCs), taken at new diagnosis, from a patient treated with antithyroid drugs. These receptors all stem from a woman younger than 35 with Graves disease. CDR3s include the opening cysteine and the closing phenylalanine or tryptophan. Fields, in order: V gene, J gene, CDR3 protein.

>TRBV6-2/TRBV6-3|TRBJ1-1
CASSNRDRFTEAFF
>TRBV20-1|TRBJ1-1
CSASQGRNTEAFF
>TRBV19|TRBJ2-1
CASSIRLESYNEQFF
>TRBV20-1|TRBJ2-5
CSASTERHQETQYF
>TRBV2|TRBJ2-2
CASKVAGGPTGELFF
>TRBV18|TRBJ2-7
CASSPQQYEQYF
>TRBV11-2|TRBJ2-7
CASSLATGDEQYF
>TRBV30|TRBJ1-5
CAWSAGQGLLPQHF
>TRBV3-1|TRBJ1-4
CASSQSHRAVEKLFF
>TRBV5-1|TRBJ2-5
CASSLRKTQYF
>TRBV11-1|TRBJ2-1
CASREVRGRALYNEQFF
>TRBV29-1|TRBJ1-1
CSVSLRGVGTEAFF
>TRBV28|TRBJ2-7
CASSLKGLAGYEQYF
>TRBV9|TRBJ2-3
CASSVLSGSGDTQYF
>TRBV5-1|TRBJ1-1
CASSLGGGGGNTEAFF
>TRBV7-8|TRBJ1-2
CASSLAIVAGRVYGYTF
>TRBV28|TRBJ1-2
CASSLGVDNYGYTF
>TRBV11-2|TRBJ2-7
CASSARRLAGHHEQYF
>TRBV20-1|TRBJ2-5
CSAFGLTRGRATQYF
>TRBV3-1|TRBJ2-5
CASSQALPSGETQYF
>TRBV12-3/TRBV12-4|TRBJ2-3
CASSLGPAVDTQYF
>TRBV7-8|TRBJ1-1
CASGLTGFANTEAFF
>TRBV7-2|TRBJ2-7
CASSQHPYEQYF
>TRBV24-1|TRBJ2-1
CATSDFSGGSQDEQFF
>TRBV29-1|TRBJ2-7
CSAAGSFSYEQYF
>TRBV3-2|TRBJ2-1
CASTPMGHTGTSGIRNNEQFF
>TRBV6-1|TRBJ2-7
CASSDRGHKDSNGEQYF
>TRBV7-2|TRBJ1-2
CASSFSGPPANYGYTF
>TRBV18|TRBJ1-5
CASSPVDRDQPQHF
>TRBV2|TRBJ2-3
CASRRDTQYF
>TRBV7-6|TRBJ1-4
CASSWGHRATNEKLFF
>TRBV27|TRBJ1-2
CASSPRTAGLTNYGYTF
>TRBV12-3/TRBV12-4|TRBJ1-2
CASTSPRTGYYGYTF
>TRBV7-9|TRBJ2-1
CASSPGVVGEQFF